This T cell receptor (beta chain) was recovered during a study of identifying expanded T cells in peripheral blood. Study observations and caveats: About 1.2 clones differed between technical replicates, versus around 15 and 18 over time. Roughly 2-week clone count variance significantly increased as total template count grew.

During the collection period, no donor immune events like infections were recorded. Generated by immunoSEQ multiplex PCR, the TCRdb table keeps only in-frame clones and is missing some. The sample contains just under 65,000 clones, approximately 89% of which appear only once. This clone has only one observation. Its antigen remains unidentified. Germline-derived CDR1 and CDR2 are SNHLY and FYNNEI. Trimming took 4 bases from V and 2 from J, leaving 12 bases between them. The CDR3 spans 14 residues. This sequence joins TRBV2 and TRBJ2-7; D ambiguous. Material: blood. The receptor was derived from a person aged 18 to 69 in good health. The CDR3 DNA follows: TGTGCCAGCAGTGTATTCTTGAGTCCCTACGAGCAGTACTTC. Translated, it gives CASSVFLSPYEQYF. Full variable domain (missing parts from reference TRBV2 and TRBJ2-7): EPEVTQTPSHQVTQMGQEVILRCVPISNHLYFYWYRQILGQKVEFLVSFYNNEISEKSEIFDDQFSVERPDGSNFTLKIRSTKLEDSAMYFCASSVFLSPYEQYFGPGTRLTVT.